This T cell receptor beta chain derives from a study of tumor and adjacent non-tumor tissue in lung cancer. The CDR3 consists of 15 residues. Losses at the gene ends were 3 bases for V and 7 bases for J; bases not matched to a gene: 6. Germline V gene data show CDR1 as SGHAT and CDR2 as FQNNGV. The template was RNA from unsorted bulk tissue. This clonotype was counted at least ten times. Three rounds of nested PCR, following a modified ARM-PCR protocol, produced the TCRbeta library. Using its own MiXCR run on the multiplex PCR reads, TCRdb lists one record per CDR3 protein. This table holds tens of thousands of distinct CDR3 sequences, 60% found once.

The V call is TRBV11-2, the J call TRBJ2-1; TRBD2 aligns across 10 bases. The source is a man in his forties or fifties with non-small cell lung cancer. Sequencing was carried out using lung tumor tissue. The CDR3 loop reads CASSLGTSDVNEQFF. The CDR3 DNA is TGTGCCAGCAGCTTGGGGACTAGCGATGTGAATGAGCAGTTCTTC.